This is a list of T cell receptor beta chains from one sample in a study of CD8 T cells in Susac syndrome. Each CDR3 protein gets one entry after TCRdb re-called the immunoSEQ multiplex PCR reads with MiXCR. The data show hundreds of thousands of distinct CDR3 sequences, with 70% to 90% seen just once and approximately 0.11% held by the top ten. Sequencing was done on a sample of CD8+ T cells from PBMCs. The receptors come from a human donor with multiple sclerosis. CDR3s include the opening cysteine and the closing phenylalanine or tryptophan. D genes are given only for firm matches. The size entry is marked missing in some rows and otherwise reads once, few, many or a size class.

v_call	j_call	clone_size	d_call	cdr3_nt	cdr3_aa
TRBV12-3/TRBV12-4	TRBJ2-7	-	TRBD1	TGTGCCAGCAGTCACCCAAGGGGGGACAGGCACTACGAGCAGTACTTC	CASSHPRGDRHYEQYF
TRBV20-1	TRBJ1-2	-	-	TGCAGTGCTGCCGGGACGTATGGCTACACCTTC	CSAAGTYGYTF
TRBV29-1	TRBJ2-2	-	-	TGCAGCGTCCTAGCTATACTAGGGGGCACCGGGGAGCTGTTTTTT	CSVLAILGGTGELFF
TRBV30	TRBJ1-6	-	-	TGTGCCTGGGGTCCAAGGTCGAGGTCCCTCCACTTT	CAWGPRSRSLHF
TRBV28	TRBJ2-7	-	-	TGTGCCAGCAGCCCTTTAGGCCTGGCCGAGCAGTACTTC	CASSPLGLAEQYF
TRBV7-6	TRBJ1-3	-	-	TGTGCCAGCAGCTTCAACCGACTGGAAACTGGAAACACCATATATTTT	CASSFNRLETGNTIYF
TRBV9	TRBJ2-3	-	TRBD2	TGTGCCAGCAGCGTAGAATGGACTAGCGGACCCCGCACAGATACGCAGTATTTT	CASSVEWTSGPRTDTQYF
TRBV20-1	TRBJ2-3	-	TRBD2	TGCAGTGCCCCCGGGACTAGCGGGGAGGATACGCAGTATTTT	CSAPGTSGEDTQYF
TRBV5-5	TRBJ2-5	-	-	TGTGCCAGCAGCTTGGTCACGGGTAAAGAGACCCAGTACTTC	CASSLVTGKETQYF
TRBV7-9	TRBJ2-7	once	-	TGTGCCAGCAGCTTAGGGGGCTCGAGGGAGCAGTACTTC	CASSLGGSREQYF
TRBV6-1	TRBJ2-1	few	-	TGTGCCAGCAGTGAACCGTTTTTTACCGGGACAGAGCAGTTCTTC	CASSEPFFTGTEQFF
TRBV29-1	TRBJ2-2	-	-	TGCAGCGTTGAAGATCGGCCCGGGGAGCTGTTTTTT	CSVEDRPGELFF
TRBV7-9	TRBJ2-2	-	-	TGTGCCAGCAGCTTAGATTTTGGCGCCGGGGAGCTGTTTTTT	CASSLDFGAGELFF
TRBV5-1	TRBJ1-1	-	TRBD1	TGCGCCAGCAGCCTGACAGGGTCAATCACACTAGCTTTCTTT	CASSLTGSITLAFF
TRBV5-3	TRBJ2-2	-	TRBD2	TGTGCCAGCTTGACGGGGGGACTAGCGAACACCGGGGAGCTGTTTTTT	CASLTGGLANTGELFF
TRBV18	TRBJ2-7	-	-	TGTGCCAGCTCCCTAAGGGGGATACAGGCGTTGATCAACGAGCAGTACTTC	CASSLRGIQALINEQYF
TRBV9	TRBJ1-2	few	TRBD1	TGTGCCAGCAGCCCCCGGACAGGGGAGGAGGGCTACACCTTC	CASSPRTGEEGYTF
TRBV11-2	TRBJ2-7	-	-	TGTGCCAGCAGCCAGGGACTCATCTACGAGCAGTACTTC	CASSQGLIYEQYF
TRBV27	TRBJ1-6	-	-	TGTGCCAGCACTGGATCCTATAATTCACCCCTCCACTTT	CASTGSYNSPLHF
TRBV7-9	TRBJ2-1	-	TRBD2	TGTGCCAGCATACCGCCGGGACTAGCCTCTGAGCAGTTCTTC	CASIPPGLASEQFF
TRBV4-1	TRBJ2-1	-	-	TGCGCCAGCAGCCCGTCTAGCGCCAATGAGCAGTTCTTC	CASSPSSANEQFF
TRBV29-1	TRBJ1-2	-	-	TGCAGCGCGTCAAAAGGCAGCGGCTATGGCTACACCTTC	CSASKGSGYGYTF
TRBV10-3	TRBJ2-7	-	-	TGTGCCATCAGTGAGGGCGAGATGGTCTACGAGCAGTACTTC	CAISEGEMVYEQYF
TRBV11-3	TRBJ2-1	-	TRBD2	TGTGCCAGCAGCTTAGAGCAGGGACTAGCGGGATACAATGAGCAGTTCTTC	CASSLEQGLAGYNEQFF
TRBV7-9	TRBJ2-7	-	-	TGTGCCAGCAGCCCCCCTACCGCGGGATCCTCCTACGAGCAGTACTTC	CASSPPTAGSSYEQYF
TRBV4-2	TRBJ2-2	-	-	TGTGCCAGCAGCCGGATGGGGGGGCGCGTCGGGGAGCTGTTTTTT	CASSRMGGRVGELFF
TRBV28	TRBJ1-4	once	-	TGTGCCAGCAGTTTAGGCCCCCCAGGGTTAAACGAAAAACTGTTTTTT	CASSLGPPGLNEKLFF